The 23 T cell receptor beta chains listed next were all sequenced from one sample in a study of T cells in Graves' hyperthyroidism and ophthalmopathy. Template material for amplifying TCR beta CDR3 regions consisted of RNA transcripts. Initially, a first-round RT-PCR of the TCR CDR3 employed the HTBI primer set. One entry per CDR3 protein results from TCRdb running MiXCR on the multiplex PCR reads. The data contain hundreds of thousands of distinct CDR3 sequences, 35% to 45% of them singletons. The sequenced sample was blood. The receptors come from a young man with Graves' hyperthyroidism.

This chain connects TRBV19 to TRBJ2-7, with D possibly being TRBD1 or TRBD2 (5 bases each). The V gene's germline CDR1 is LNHDA and CDR2 SQIVND (reference sequence). The CDR3 is 14 amino acids. The ends were cut back, 5 bases at V and 4 bases at J, with 15 bases in the middle. The CDR3 protein is CASSSAGTGYEQYF. CDR3 DNA: TGTGCCAGTAGTTCCGCCGGGACGGGATACGAGCAGTACTTC.

The V and J genes are TRBV7-9 and TRBJ2-7; D call uncertain. The CDR3 sequence is 15 residues long. CDR1 is SEHNR and CDR2 is FQNEAQ in the germline V gene (reference sequence). V gave up 5 bases and J gave up 2 bases, with 16 bases separating them. For the CDR3, the DNA is TGTGCCAGCAGCCAAGGATTGAGTTCCCCCTACGAGCAGTACTTC. This gives the protein CASSQGLSSPYEQYF.

This chain uses TRBV20-1 with TRBJ2-5; 10 bases fit TRBD2. This CDR3 is built from 16 residues. Trimming removed 0 bases from V and 9 bases from J; junction bases left unmatched: 13. CDR1 and CDR2 (germline): DFQATT, SNEGSKA (reference sequence). The chain's CDR3 is CSARDRLAGVWEAQYF. The CDR3 nucleotides read TGCAGTGCTAGAGATCGGCTAGCGGGGGTCTGGGAGGCCCAGTACTTC.

The sample holds many counts of this clonotype. The chain is built from TRBV19 and TRBJ1-2; D possibly corresponds to TRBD1 (6 bases). The V and J ends lost 3 bases and 3 bases respectively, with 14 bases between them. Germline values: CDR1 LNHDA, CDR2 SQIVND (reference sequence). CDR3 length equals 15 residues. The CDR3 is CASSMVEGVDYGYTF. The CDR3 DNA reads TGTGCCAGTAGTATGGTGGAGGGGGTCGACTATGGCTACACCTTC.

This clonotype was picked up a small number of times. The rearrangement joins TRBV5-4 to TRBJ2-7; 8 nucleotides line up with TRBD1. The CDR3 has 14 residues. V shed 4 bases and J 3 bases; nucleotides not matched to a gene: 6. CDR1 and CDR2 (germline): SGHNT, YYREEE (reference sequence). The CDR3 DNA sequence: TGTGCCAGCAGCACGGACAGGGAAGTCTACGAGCAGTACTTC. It specifies CASSTDREVYEQYF. Full variable domain (outside the CDR3, taken from reference TRBV5-4 and TRBJ2-7): ETGVTQSPTHLIKTRGQQVTLRCSSQSGHNTVSWYQQALGQGPQFIFQYYREEENGRGNFPPRFSGLQFPNYSSELNVNALELDDSALYLCASSTDREVYEQYFGPGTRLTVT.

This clonotype has more than one count but fewer than ten. The chain carries TRBV20-1 and TRBJ1-1; D is undetermined. Trimming removed 3 bases at V and 3 bases at J, with 14 bases between. Germline CDR1 is DFQATT and CDR2 is SNEGSKA (reference sequence). The CDR3 sequence is 14 residues long. In DNA form, the CDR3 reads TGCAGTGCTAGCCACAGAAGAAGATACACTGAAGCTTTCTTT. As protein: CSASHRRRYTEAFF.

This clonotype has at least ten counts. The V call is TRBV7-9, the J call TRBJ2-7; 7 nucleotides align to TRBD1. Germline values: CDR1 SEHNR, CDR2 FQNEAQ (reference sequence). This CDR3 is built from 14 residues. V dropped 5 bases and J dropped 0; count of bases not matched to a gene: 4. Here the CDR3 DNA reads TGTGCCAGCAGCCCCCCAGGGGGCTCCTACGAGCAGTACTTC. Translated, it gives CASSPPGGSYEQYF.

In its sample, this clonotype was seen many times. The V gene is TRBV20-1, the J gene TRBJ1-1; no clear D gene. V lost 0 bases and J 0 bases, leaving 5 bases between the germline ends. Germline-derived CDR1 and CDR2 are DFQATT and SNEGSKA (reference sequence). CDR3 length: 13 residues. The CDR3 nucleotides are TGCAGTGCTAGAGAGGATATGAACACTGAAGCTTTCTTT. Amino acids: CSAREDMNTEAFF.

J is TRBJ1-6 and V is TRBV12-3 or TRBV12-4; TRBD1 is a possible D gene (5 bases). V lost 4 bases, J lost 2 bases, and 12 bases lay in between. The CDR3 loop spans 16 amino acids. The CDR3 loop is CASSYSPGPYNSPLHF. CDR3 nucleotide sequence: TGTGCCAGCAGTTACTCACCGGGGCCCTATAATTCACCCCTCCACTTT.

This clonotype has a handful of counts. J is TRBJ1-1 and V is TRBV5-4; 7 bases align to TRBD1. V trimming: 0 bases; J trimming: 0 bases; junction bases outside the gene matches: 5. This CDR3 contains 16 residues. Germline CDR1 SGHNT, CDR2 YYREEE (reference sequence). The DNA of the CDR3 is TGTGCCAGCAGCTTGGCAGGGAGGGGGCTGAACACTGAAGCTTTCTTT. Amino acid sequence: CASSLAGRGLNTEAFF.

The sample holds many counts of this clonotype. This chain uses TRBV2 with TRBJ1-2, with TRBD1 identical over 7 bases. There are 13 residues in the CDR3. Germline V gene lookup returns CDR1 SNHLY and CDR2 FYNNEI. V lost 3 bases and J lost 5; bases outside the gene matches: 3. The chain's CDR3 is CASSEAGQYGYTF. The CDR3, as DNA: TGTGCCAGCAGTGAGGCGGGACAGTATGGCTACACCTTC.

Points on this clonotype: No conserved phenylalanine or tryptophan is present at the end of the CDR3, so a read error is the likely explanation. No DNA is shown, since the ends of the CDR3 on it are uncertain; the CDR3 is the one TCRdb lists. V gene TRBV15 combines with J gene TRBJ2-5; the D call in the table, TRBD1, was not verified against the DNA. Germline assignment: CDR1 LNHNV and CDR2 YYDKDF (reference sequence). Ends included, the CDR3 has 12 residues. The CDR3 spells CATSGGREGQDY.

This chain uses TRBV6-5 with TRBJ1-1; no reliable D call. Germline CDR1 is MNHEY and CDR2 is SVGAGI. This CDR3 spans 10 amino acids. V was cut by 2 bases and J by 8 bases, with 3 bases left in between. The CDR3 DNA is TGTGCCAGCAGTTACCACGAAGCTTTCTTT. As protein: CASSYHEAFF.

In this sample, this clonotype turned up many times. The CDR3 nucleotides are TGCGCCAGCAGCTCAGACAGGGATACTAGCGAGCAGTACTTC. Amino acid sequence: CASSSDRDTSEQYF. The chain employs TRBV5-1 and TRBJ2-7; 7 bases align to TRBD1. In germline, CDR1 is SGHRS, CDR2 YFSETQ. V lost 3 bases to trimming and J lost 6 bases; unmatched junction nucleotides: 9. This CDR3 is built from 14 residues.

The chain combines TRBV11-2 with TRBJ2-7; D possibly corresponds to TRBD1 (5 bases). V lost 1 base, J lost 7 bases, and 14 bases lay in between. The germline V gene has CDR1 SGHAT and CDR2 FQNNGV. The CDR3 is 14 residues long. The CDR3 protein is CASSLGSARGEQYF. DNA of the CDR3: TGTGCCAGCAGCTTAGGCAGCGCTAGGGGTGAGCAGTACTTC.

The chain recombines TRBV9 with TRBJ1-5; D gene uncertain. The germline V and J ends were trimmed by 2 bases and 0 bases, with 9 bases remaining between them. The CDR3 loop spans 15 amino acids. Germline V CDR1 and CDR2: SGDLS, YYNGEE. The DNA of the CDR3 is TGTGCCAGCAGCGTGGACGGGGATAGCAATCAGCCCCAGCATTTT. As protein: CASSVDGDSNQPQHF.

The V gene is TRBV6-5, the J gene TRBJ2-7; D is perhaps TRBD1 or TRBD2 (5 bases each). The CDR3 is 16 residues long. With 6 bases removed from V and 4 bases from J, the gap between germline ends came to 22 bases. Per germline, CDR1 MNHEY and CDR2 SVGAGI. CDR3 region: CASSSPGTGKGYEQYF. The CDR3 coding sequence is TGTGCCAGCAGCAGTCCCGGGACCGGGAAGGGATACGAGCAGTACTTC.

The chain joins TRBV5-1 to TRBJ2-7; 11 nucleotides match TRBD2. With V trimmed by 4 bases and J by 5 bases, 8 bases remained unmatched. Germline V lookup: CDR1 SGHRS, CDR2 YFSETQ. This CDR3 contains 15 residues. Here the CDR3 reads CASSHSGTSGDEQYF. Written as DNA, the CDR3 is TGCGCCAGCAGCCACTCCGGGACTAGCGGCGACGAGCAGTACTTC.

The table lists this clonotype with a few counts. The chain links TRBV12-3 or TRBV12-4 to TRBJ2-2, with a weak D call TRBD1 (6 bases). The length of the CDR3 is 16 residues. The V gene lost 6 bases and the J gene lost 4 bases, with 18 bases spanning the gap. The CDR3 DNA sequence: TGTGCCAGCAGCCGGAACGGACAGAGCCGCACCGGGGAGCTGTTTTTT. Protein product: CASSRNGQSRTGELFF.

The rearrangement uses TRBV11-1 and TRBJ2-7; TRBD1 agrees at 12 bases. The CDR3 length is 15 residues. The germline V gene encodes CDR1 SGHAT and CDR2 FQDESV (reference sequence). The trim removed 7 bases at V and 4 bases at J, leaving 8 bases unmatched. CDR3 region: CASNPGTGGSYEQYF. The CDR3 DNA reads as TGTGCCAGCAATCCGGGGACAGGGGGCTCGTACGAGCAGTACTTC.

With regard to this clonotype: A much larger clone differs from this one at a single base, so this may be a read error. The rearrangement uses TRBV7-3 and TRBJ2-2; weak D call: TRBD2 (6 bases). Germline-derived CDR1 and CDR2 are SGHTA and FQGTGA. The CDR3 contains 17 residues. The CDR3 bases are TGTGCCAGCGGCTTAATTGGAGGAGGGATGAACACCGGGGAGCTGTTTTTT. Protein: CASGLIGGGMNTGELFF.

This clonotype was detected a few times. The J gene is TRBJ1-1, the V gene TRBV9, with D tentatively TRBD1 (6 bases). V shed 0 bases and J shed 4 bases, with 16 bases lying between them. Germline lookup yields CDR1 SGDLS and CDR2 YYNGEE. CDR3 size: 16 residues. CDR3 residues: CASSVGLGGAGTEAFF. Here the CDR3 DNA reads TGTGCCAGCAGCGTAGGCCTCGGGGGGGCTGGCACTGAAGCTTTCTTT. The whole variable domain, remainder taken from reference TRBV9 and TRBJ1-1, is DSGVTQTPKHLITATGQRVTLRCSPRSGDLSVYWYQQSLDQGLQFLIQYYNGEERAKGNILERFSAQQFPDLHSELNLSSLELGDSALYFCASSVGLGGAGTEAFFGQGTRLTVV.

This clonotype was picked up one time. The chain uses TRBV9 and TRBJ1-2, with D perhaps TRBD1 (5 bases). With 4 bases removed from V and 2 bases from J, the gap between germline ends came to 21 bases. Germline CDR1 is SGDLS and CDR2 is YYNGEE. This CDR3 comprises 17 residues. In DNA form, the CDR3 reads TGTGCCAGCAGCTTAGCGGGGGTTACAGGTTCCAACTATGGCTACACCTTC. Protein sequence: CASSLAGVTGSNYGYTF.